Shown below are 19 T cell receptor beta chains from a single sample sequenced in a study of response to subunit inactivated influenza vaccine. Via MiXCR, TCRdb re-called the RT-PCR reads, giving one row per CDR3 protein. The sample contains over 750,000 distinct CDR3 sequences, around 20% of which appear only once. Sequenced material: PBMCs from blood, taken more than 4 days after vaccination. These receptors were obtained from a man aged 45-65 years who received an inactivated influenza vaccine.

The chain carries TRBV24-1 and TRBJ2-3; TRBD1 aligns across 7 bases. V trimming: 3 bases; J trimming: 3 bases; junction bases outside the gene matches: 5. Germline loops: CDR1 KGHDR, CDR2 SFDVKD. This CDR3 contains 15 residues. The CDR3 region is CATSDLTGPTDTQYF. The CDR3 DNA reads TGTGCCACCAGTGATCTGACAGGGCCAACAGATACGCAGTATTTT.

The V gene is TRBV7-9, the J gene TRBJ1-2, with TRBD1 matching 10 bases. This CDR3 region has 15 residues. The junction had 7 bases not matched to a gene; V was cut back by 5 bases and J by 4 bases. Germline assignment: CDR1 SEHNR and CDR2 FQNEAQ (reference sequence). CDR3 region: CASSPTGQGTYGYTF. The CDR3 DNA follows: TGTGCCAGCAGCCCCACGGGACAGGGGACCTATGGCTACACCTTC.

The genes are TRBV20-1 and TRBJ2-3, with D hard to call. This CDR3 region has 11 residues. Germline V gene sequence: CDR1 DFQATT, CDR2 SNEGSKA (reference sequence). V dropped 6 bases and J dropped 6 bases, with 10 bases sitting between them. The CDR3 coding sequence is TGCAGTGCCGCAAGGGTGGATACGCAGTATTTT. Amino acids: CSAARVDTQYF.

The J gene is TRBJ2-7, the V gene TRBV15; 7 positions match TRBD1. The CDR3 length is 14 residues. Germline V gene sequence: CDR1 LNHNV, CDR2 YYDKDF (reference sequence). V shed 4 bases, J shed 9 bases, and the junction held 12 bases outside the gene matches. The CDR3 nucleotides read TGTGCCACCAGCACTGACAGGGTTTCCCTACGGCAGTACTTC. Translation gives CATSTDRVSLRQYF.

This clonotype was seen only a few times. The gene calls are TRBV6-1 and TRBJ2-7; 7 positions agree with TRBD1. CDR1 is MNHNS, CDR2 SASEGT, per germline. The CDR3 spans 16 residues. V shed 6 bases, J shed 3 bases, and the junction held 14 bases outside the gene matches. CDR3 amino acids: CASSSNSQGRHYEQYF. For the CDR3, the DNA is TGTGCCAGCAGCTCGAACTCACAGGGGAGACACTACGAGCAGTACTTC.

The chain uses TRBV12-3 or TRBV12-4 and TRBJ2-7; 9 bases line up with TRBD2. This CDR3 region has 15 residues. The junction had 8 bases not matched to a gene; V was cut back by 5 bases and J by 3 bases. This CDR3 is CASSTSGGRGYEQYF. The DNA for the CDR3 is TGTGCCAGCAGTACCAGCGGGGGGAGAGGCTACGAGCAGTACTTC.

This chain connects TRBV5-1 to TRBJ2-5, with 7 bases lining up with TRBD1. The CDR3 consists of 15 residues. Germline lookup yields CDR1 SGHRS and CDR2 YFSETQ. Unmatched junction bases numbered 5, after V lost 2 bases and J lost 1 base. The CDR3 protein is CASSFTGAVQETQYF. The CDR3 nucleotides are TGCGCCAGCAGCTTTACAGGGGCAGTCCAAGAGACCCAGTACTTC.

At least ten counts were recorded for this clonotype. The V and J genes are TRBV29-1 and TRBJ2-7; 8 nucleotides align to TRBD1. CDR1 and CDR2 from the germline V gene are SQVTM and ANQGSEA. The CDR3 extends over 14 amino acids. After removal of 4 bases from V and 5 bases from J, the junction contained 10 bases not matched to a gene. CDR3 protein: CSVGLLSGGNEQYF. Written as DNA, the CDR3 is TGCAGCGTTGGTCTACTGTCAGGGGGCAACGAGCAGTACTTC.

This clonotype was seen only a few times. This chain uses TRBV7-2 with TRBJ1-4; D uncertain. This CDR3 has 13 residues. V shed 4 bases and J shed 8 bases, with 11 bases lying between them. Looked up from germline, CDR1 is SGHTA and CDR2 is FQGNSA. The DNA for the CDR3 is TGTGCCAGCAGCTATGGCCGGGCGGAAAAACTGTTTTTT. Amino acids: CASSYGRAEKLFF. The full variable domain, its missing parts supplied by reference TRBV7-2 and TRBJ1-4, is GAGVSQSPSNKVTEKGKDVELRCDPISGHTALYWYRQSLGQGLEFLIYFQGNSAPDKSGLPSDRFSAERTGGSVSTLTIQRTQQEDSAVYLCASSYGRAEKLFFGSGTQLSVL.

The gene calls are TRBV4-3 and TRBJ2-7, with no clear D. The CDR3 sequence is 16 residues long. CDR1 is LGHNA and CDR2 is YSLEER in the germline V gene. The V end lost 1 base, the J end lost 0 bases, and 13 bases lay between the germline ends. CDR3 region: CASSQGVRTSSYEQYF. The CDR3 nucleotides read TGCGCCAGCAGCCAAGGGGTACGGACCAGCTCCTACGAGCAGTACTTC.

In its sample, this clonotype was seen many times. DNA of the CDR3: TGTGCCAGCAGCCGGGACAGGGGAGGCACCGGGGAGCTGTTTTTT. Its translation: CASSRDRGGTGELFF. This chain uses TRBV7-9 with TRBJ2-2; 10 nucleotides match TRBD1. Germline CDR1 is SEHNR and CDR2 is FQNEAQ (reference sequence). Trimming took 5 bases from V and 4 from J; bases not matched to a gene: 4. The CDR3 loop spans 15 amino acids.

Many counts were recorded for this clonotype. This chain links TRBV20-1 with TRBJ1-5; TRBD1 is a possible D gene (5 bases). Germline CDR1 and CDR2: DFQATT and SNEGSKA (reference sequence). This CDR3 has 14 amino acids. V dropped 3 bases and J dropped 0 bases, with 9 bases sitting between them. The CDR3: CSASGAHSNQPQHF. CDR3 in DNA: TGCAGTGCTAGCGGGGCCCATAGCAATCAGCCCCAGCATTTT.

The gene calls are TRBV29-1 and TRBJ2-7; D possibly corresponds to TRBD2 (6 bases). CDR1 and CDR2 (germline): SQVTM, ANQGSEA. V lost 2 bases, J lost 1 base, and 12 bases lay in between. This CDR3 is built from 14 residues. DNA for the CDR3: TGCAGCGTTGAATCCCGGGGAGGTTCCTACGAGCAGTACTTC. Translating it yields CSVESRGGSYEQYF.

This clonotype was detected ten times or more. The CDR3 bases are TGTGCCAGCAGTTTTCGGTATGGCGCATACCAAGAGACCCAGTACTTC. Translation gives CASSFRYGAYQETQYF. This sequence joins TRBV27 and TRBJ2-5; no reliable D call. There are 16 residues in the CDR3. Trimming cost V 3 bases and J 0 bases, with 14 bases left between them. The germline gives CDR1 MNHEY, CDR2 SMNVEV (reference sequence).

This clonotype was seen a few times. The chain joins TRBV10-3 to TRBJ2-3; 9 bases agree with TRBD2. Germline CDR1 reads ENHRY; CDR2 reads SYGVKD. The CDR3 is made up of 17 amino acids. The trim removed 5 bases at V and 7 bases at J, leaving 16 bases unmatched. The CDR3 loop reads CAISPGTSPRWPHTQYF. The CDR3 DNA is TGTGCCATCAGTCCCGGGACTAGCCCCCGGTGGCCCCATACGCAGTATTTT.

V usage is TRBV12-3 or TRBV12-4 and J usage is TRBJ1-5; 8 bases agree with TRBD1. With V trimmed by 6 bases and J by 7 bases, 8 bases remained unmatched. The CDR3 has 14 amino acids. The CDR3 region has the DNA TGTGCCAGCAGCCGGGACAGGACTGGACAGCCCCAGCATTTT. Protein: CASSRDRTGQPQHF.

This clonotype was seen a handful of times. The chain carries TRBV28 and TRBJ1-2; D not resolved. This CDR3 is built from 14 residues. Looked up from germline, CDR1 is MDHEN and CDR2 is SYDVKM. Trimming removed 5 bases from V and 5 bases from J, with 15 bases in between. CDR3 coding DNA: TGTGCCAGCAGTGTAACCGGGGTTCCATATGGCTACACCTTC. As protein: CASSVTGVPYGYTF.

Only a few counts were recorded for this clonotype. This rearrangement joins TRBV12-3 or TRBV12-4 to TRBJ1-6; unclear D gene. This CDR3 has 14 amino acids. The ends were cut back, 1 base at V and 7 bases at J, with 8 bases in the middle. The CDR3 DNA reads TGTGCCAGCAGTTTAGGGCGGATAAATTCACCCCTCCACTTT. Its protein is CASSLGRINSPLHF.

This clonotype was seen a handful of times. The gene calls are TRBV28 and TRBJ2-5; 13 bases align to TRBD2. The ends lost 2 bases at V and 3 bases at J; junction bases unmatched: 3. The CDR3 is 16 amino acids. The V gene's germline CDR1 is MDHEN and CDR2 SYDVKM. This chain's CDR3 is CASSLVTSGGEETQYF. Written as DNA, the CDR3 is TGTGCCAGCAGTTTAGTTACTAGCGGGGGGGAAGAGACCCAGTACTTC.